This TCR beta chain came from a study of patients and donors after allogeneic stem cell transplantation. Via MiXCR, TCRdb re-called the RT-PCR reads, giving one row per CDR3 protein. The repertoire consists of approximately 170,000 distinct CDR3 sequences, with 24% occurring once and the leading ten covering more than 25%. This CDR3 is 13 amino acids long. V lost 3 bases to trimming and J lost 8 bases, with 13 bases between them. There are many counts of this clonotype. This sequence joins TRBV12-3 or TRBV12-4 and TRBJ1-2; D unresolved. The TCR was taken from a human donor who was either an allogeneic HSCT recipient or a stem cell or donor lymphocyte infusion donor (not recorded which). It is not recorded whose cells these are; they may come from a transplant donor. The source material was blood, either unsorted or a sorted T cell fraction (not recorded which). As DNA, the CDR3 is TGTGCCAGCAGTTTTGGAGGGCCTGGGGGCTACACCTTC. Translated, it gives CASSFGGPGGYTF.